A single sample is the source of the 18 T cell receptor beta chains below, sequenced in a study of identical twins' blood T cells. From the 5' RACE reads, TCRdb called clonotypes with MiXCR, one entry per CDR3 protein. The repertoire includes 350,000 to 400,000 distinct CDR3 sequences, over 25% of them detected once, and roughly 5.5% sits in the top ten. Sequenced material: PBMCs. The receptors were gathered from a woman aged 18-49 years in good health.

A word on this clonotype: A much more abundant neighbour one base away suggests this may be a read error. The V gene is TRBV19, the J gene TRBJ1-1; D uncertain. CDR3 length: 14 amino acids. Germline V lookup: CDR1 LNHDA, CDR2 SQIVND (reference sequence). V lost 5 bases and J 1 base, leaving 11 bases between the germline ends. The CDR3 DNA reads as TGTGCCAGTAGTGGCCGGTTCGCGAACACTGAAGCTTTCTTT. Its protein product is CASSGRFANTEAFF.

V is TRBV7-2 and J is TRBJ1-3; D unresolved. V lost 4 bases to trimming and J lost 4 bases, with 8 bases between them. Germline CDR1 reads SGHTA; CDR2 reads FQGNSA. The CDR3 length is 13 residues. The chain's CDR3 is CASSSKVGNTIYF. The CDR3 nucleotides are TGTGCCAGCAGCTCGAAGGTGGGAAACACCATATATTTT.

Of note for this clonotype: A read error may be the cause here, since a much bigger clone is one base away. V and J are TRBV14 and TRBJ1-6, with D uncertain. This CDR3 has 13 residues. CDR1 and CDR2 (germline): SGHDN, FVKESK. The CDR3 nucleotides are TGTGCCAGCAGCCAGACCTTTAATCCACCCCTCCACTTT. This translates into CASSQTFNPPLHF.

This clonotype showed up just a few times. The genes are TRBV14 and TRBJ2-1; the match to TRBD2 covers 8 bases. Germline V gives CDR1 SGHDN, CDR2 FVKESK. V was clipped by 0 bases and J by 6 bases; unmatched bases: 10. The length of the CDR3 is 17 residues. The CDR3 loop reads CASSQEGAGDWINEQFF. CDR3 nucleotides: TGTGCCAGCAGCCAAGAGGGAGCGGGGGATTGGATCAATGAGCAGTTCTTC. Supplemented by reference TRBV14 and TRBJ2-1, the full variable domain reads EAGVTQFPSHSVIEKGQTVTLRCDPISGHDNLYWYRRVMGKEIKFLLHFVKESKQDESGMPNNRFLAERTGGTYSTLKVQPAELEDSGVYFCASSQEGAGDWINEQFFGPGTRLTVL.

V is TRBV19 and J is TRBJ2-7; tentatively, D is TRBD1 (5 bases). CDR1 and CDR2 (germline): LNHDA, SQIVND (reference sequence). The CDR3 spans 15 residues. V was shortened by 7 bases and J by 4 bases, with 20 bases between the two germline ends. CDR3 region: CASTPQAGWVYEQYF. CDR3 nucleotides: TGTGCCAGTACCCCCCAGGCAGGGTGGGTTTACGAGCAGTACTTC.

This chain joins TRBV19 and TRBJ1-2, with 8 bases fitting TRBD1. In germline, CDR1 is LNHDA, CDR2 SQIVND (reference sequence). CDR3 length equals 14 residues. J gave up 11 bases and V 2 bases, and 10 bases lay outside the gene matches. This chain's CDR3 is CASSIRDRTVYYTF. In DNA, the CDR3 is TGTGCCAGTAGTATAAGGGACAGGACCGTTTATTACACCTTC.

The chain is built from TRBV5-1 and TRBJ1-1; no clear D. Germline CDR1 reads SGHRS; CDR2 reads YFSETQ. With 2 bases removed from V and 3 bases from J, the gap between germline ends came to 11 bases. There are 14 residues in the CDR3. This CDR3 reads CASSFFRVDTEAFF. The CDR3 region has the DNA TGCGCCAGCAGCTTCTTTAGGGTTGACACTGAAGCTTTCTTT.

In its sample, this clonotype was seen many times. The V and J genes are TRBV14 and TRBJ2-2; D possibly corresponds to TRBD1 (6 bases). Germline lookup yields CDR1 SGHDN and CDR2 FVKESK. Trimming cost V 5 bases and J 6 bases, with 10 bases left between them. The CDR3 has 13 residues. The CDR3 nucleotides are TGTGCCAGCAGCGGACAGCGTTCCGGGGAGCTGTTTTTT. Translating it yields CASSGQRSGELFF.

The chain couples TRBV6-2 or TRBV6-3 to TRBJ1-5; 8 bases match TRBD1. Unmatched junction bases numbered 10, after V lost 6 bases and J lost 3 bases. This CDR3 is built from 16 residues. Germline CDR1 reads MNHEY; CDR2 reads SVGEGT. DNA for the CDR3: TGTGCCAGCAGCCCCGCGCCGGACAGGGTCAATCAGCCCCAGCATTTT. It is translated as CASSPAPDRVNQPQHF.

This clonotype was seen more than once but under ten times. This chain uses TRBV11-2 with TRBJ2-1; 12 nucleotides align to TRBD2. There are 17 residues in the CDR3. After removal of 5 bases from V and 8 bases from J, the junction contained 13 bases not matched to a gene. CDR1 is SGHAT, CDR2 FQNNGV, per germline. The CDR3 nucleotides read TGTGCCAGCAGCCTGAAGACTAGCGGGGGCGCCAGGGATGAGCAGTTCTTC. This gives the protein CASSLKTSGGARDEQFF.

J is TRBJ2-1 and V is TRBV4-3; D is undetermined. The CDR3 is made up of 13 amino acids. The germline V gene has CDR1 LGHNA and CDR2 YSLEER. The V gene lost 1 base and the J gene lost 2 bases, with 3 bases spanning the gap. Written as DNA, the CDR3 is TGCGCCAGCAGCCAAGGGACCTACAATGAGCAGTTCTTC. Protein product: CASSQGTYNEQFF.

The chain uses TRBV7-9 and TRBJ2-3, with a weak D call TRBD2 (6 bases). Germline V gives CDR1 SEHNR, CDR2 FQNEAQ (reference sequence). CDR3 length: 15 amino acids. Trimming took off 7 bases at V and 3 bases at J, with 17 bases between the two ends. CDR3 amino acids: CASTDGGAGTDTQYF. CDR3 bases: TGTGCCAGCACCGACGGAGGGGCTGGGACAGATACGCAGTATTTT.

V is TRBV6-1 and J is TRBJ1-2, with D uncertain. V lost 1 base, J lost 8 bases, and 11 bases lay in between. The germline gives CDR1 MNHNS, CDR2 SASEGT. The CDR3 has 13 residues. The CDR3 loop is CASSEGPSGGYTF. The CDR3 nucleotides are TGTGCCAGCAGTGAAGGGCCATCAGGCGGCTACACCTTC.

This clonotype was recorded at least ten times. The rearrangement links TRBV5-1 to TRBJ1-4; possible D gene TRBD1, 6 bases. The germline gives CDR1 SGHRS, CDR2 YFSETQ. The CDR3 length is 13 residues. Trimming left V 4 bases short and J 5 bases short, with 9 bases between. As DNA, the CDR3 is TGCGCCAGCAGCCTAGGACAGAATGAAAAACTGTTTTTT. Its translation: CASSLGQNEKLFF. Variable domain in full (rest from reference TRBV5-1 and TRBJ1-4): KAGVTQTPRYLIKTRGQQVTLSCSPISGHRSVSWYQQTPGQGLQFLFEYFSETQRNKGNFPGRFSGRQFSNSRSEMNVSTLELGDSALYLCASSLGQNEKLFFGSGTQLSVL.

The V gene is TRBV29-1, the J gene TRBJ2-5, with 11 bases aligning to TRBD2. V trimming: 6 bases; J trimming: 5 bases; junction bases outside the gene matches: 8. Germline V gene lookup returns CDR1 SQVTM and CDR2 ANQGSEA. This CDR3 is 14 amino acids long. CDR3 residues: CSVTGLAVFETQYF. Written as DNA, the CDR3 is TGCAGCGTCACGGGACTAGCGGTATTTGAGACCCAGTACTTC.

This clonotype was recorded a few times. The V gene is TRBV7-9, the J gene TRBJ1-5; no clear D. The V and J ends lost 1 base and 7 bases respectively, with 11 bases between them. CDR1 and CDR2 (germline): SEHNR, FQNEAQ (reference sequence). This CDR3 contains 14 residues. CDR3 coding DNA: TGTGCCAGCAGCTTAGGAGGGAAAGAACAGCCCCAGCATTTT. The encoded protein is CASSLGGKEQPQHF.

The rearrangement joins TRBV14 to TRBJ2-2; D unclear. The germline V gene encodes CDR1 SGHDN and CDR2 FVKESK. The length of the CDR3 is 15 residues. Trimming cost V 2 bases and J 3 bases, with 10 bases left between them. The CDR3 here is CASSQFSGYTGELFF. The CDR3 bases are TGTGCCAGCAGCCAATTTTCAGGATACACCGGGGAGCTGTTTTTT.

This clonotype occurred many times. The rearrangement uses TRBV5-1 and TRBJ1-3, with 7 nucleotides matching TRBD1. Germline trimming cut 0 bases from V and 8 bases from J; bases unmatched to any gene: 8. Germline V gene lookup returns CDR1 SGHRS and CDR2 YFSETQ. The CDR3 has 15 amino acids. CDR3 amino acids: CASSLVHRGAHTIYF. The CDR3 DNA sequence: TGCGCCAGCAGCTTGGTACACAGGGGAGCACACACCATATATTTT.